The 26 T cell receptor beta chains reported below all come from one sample, sequenced in a study of T cell clonality in common variable immunodeficiency. The protocol was immunoSEQ multiplex PCR, while the TCRdb copy is restricted to in-frame clones and leaves out a portion. The sample holds approximately 37,000 clones, and no clone turns up only once. The sequencing input was peripheral blood mononuclear cells. Source of these receptors: a person aged 18 to 75 in good health.

The sample holds many counts of this clone. Read sequence stops 3 residues before the CDR3 end, and the germline J gene provides the missing end. This sequence joins TRBV14 and TRBJ2-2; no reliable D call. Trimming pared 0 bases from V and 4 bases from J, leaving 6 bases between. Germline CDR1 and CDR2: SGHDN and FVKESK. The CDR3 is made up of 14 amino acids. CDR3 DNA, as far as it was read: TGTGCCAGCAGCCAAGATCTCGGCACCGGGGAG. Amino acids: CASSQDLGTGE. The CDR3 as a whole reads CASSQDLGTGELFF.

The table lists this clone with a few counts. The read ends 3 residues shy of where the CDR3 ends; the end is completed using the germline J gene. The V call is TRBV30, the J call TRBJ2-2; 9 nucleotides match TRBD1. CDR3 length equals 15 residues. CDR1 and CDR2 from the germline V gene are GTSNPN and SVGIG (reference sequence). The CDR3 spells CAWSEQGALYSPLFF. The CDR3 bases that were read are TGTGCCTGGAGTGAACAGGGGGCTTTATATTCACCG.

This clone was found many times. The CDR3 loop is CASSVDRGNEQFF. The CDR3 bases that were read are TGTGCCAGCAGCGTAGACAGGGGTAATGAG. The chain couples TRBV9 to TRBJ2-1; 7 bases line up with TRBD1. Read data end 3 residues before the CDR3 end; the end is taken from the germline J gene. Losses at the gene ends were 0 bases for V and 7 bases for J; bases not matched to a gene: 1. Germline values: CDR1 SGDLS, CDR2 YYNGEE. The CDR3 loop spans 13 amino acids.

This clone was observed at least ten times. The read terminates 3 residues before the CDR3 end, so the remaining end is supplied by the germline J gene. J is TRBJ1-6 and V is TRBV10-1; tentative D call: TRBD1 (5 bases). From germline, CDR1 is WNHNN and CDR2 SYGVQD (reference sequence). This CDR3 is built from 15 residues. Deletions cut 0 bases from V and 5 bases from J, with 8 bases between. The part of the CDR3 DNA that was read is TGCGCCAGCAGTGAGTCGGGGCTGGATAATTCACCC. Translating gives CASSESGLDNSP. The entire CDR3 protein reads CASSESGLDNSPLHF.

This clone was detected many times. Coverage ceases 3 residues before the CDR3 finishes, and the germline J gene fills in the end. The gene calls are TRBV29-1 and TRBJ2-3; maybe TRBD1 (5 bases). The germline V gene has CDR1 SQVTM and CDR2 ANQGSEA. Trimming shortened V by 4 bases and J by 0 bases, and 8 bases separated the two germline ends. This CDR3 is 13 amino acids long. The part of the CDR3 DNA that was read is TGCAGCGTTGCGGACACTAGCACAGATACG. As protein: CSVADTSTDT. The entire CDR3 is CSVADTSTDTQYF.

The table lists this clone with many counts. The read ends 3 residues early relative to the CDR3; the germline J gene fills the gap. The chain uses TRBV29-1 and TRBJ2-7, with 9 positions matching TRBD1. The V gene's germline CDR1 is SQVTM and CDR2 ANQGSEA. The CDR3 spans 14 residues. Trimming took 7 bases from V and 6 from J; bases not matched to a gene: 13. CDR3 bases read: TGCAGCGGGATTACCGGGACAGGGCCCGGCGAG. Translation: CSGITGTGPGE. The complete CDR3 sequence is CSGITGTGPGEQYF.

This clone was recorded many times. The sequenced part of the CDR3 DNA is TGCGCCAGCAGCTTGCCACAGGGGAACACTGAA. Translated, it gives CASSLPQGNTE. The entire CDR3 protein is CASSLPQGNTEAFF. This chain uses TRBV5-1 with TRBJ1-1; D might be TRBD1 (6 bases). The read ends 3 residues early relative to the CDR3; the germline J gene fills the gap. The V and J ends lost 1 base and 1 base respectively, with 8 bases between them. Germline CDR1 and CDR2: SGHRS and YFSETQ. This CDR3 is built from 14 residues.

In this sample, this clone turned up many times. The read ends 3 residues shy of where the CDR3 ends; the end is completed using the germline J gene. The V and J genes are TRBV5-1 and TRBJ2-5; TRBD2 might be the D (6 bases). V was trimmed by 5 bases and J by 2 bases, leaving 10 bases between them. The germline V gene has CDR1 SGHRS and CDR2 YFSETQ. CDR3 length: 13 residues. The CDR3 loop reads CASRWTMQETQYF. CDR3 bases read: TGCGCCAGCAGATGGACTATGCAAGAGACC. Full variable domain (rest looked up from reference TRBV5-1 and TRBJ2-5): KAGVTQTPRYLIKTRGQQVTLSCSPISGHRSVSWYQQTPGQGLQFLFEYFSETQRNKGNFPGRFSGRQFSNSRSEMNVSTLELGDSALYLCASRWTMQETQYFGPGTRLLVL.

This clone occurred many times. The CDR3 goes on 3 residues after the read ends, and that part is filled in from the germline J gene. The sample holds other DNA sequences that translate to the same CDR3. The rearrangement joins TRBV20-1 to TRBJ2-5; perhaps TRBD2 as D (6 bases). The V end lost 0 bases, the J end lost 1 base, and 12 bases lay between the germline ends. The CDR3 is 15 amino acids. The V gene's germline CDR1 is DFQATT and CDR2 SNEGSKA (reference sequence). The CDR3 protein is CSARDRGAVQETQYF. The DNA read from the CDR3 is TGCAGTGCTAGAGATCGCGGGGCTGTCCAAGAGACC.

This clone occurred many times. The read stops 3 residues short of the end of the CDR3; the missing end is completed from the germline J gene. The chain combines TRBV20-1 with TRBJ1-5, with D tentatively TRBD1 (5 bases). The CDR3 runs to 15 residues. V shed 5 bases and J shed 0 bases, with 14 bases lying between them. Per the germline V gene, CDR1 is DFQATT and CDR2 is SNEGSKA (reference sequence). The CDR3 region is CSASPGGDSNQPQHF. The CDR3 bases that were read are TGCAGTGCTTCCCCGGGAGGGGATAGCAATCAGCCC.

A word on this clone: The read ends 3 residues early relative to the CDR3; the germline J gene fills the gap. The chain carries TRBV11-2 and TRBJ2-7, with a weak D call TRBD2 (5 bases). The germline gives CDR1 SGHAT, CDR2 FQNNGV. The CDR3 spans 14 residues. The V gene lost 3 bases and the J gene lost 0 bases, with 9 bases spanning the gap. CDR3 sequence: CASSFFSGSYEQYF. The CDR3 bases that were read are TGTGCCAGCAGCTTCTTCAGCGGCTCCTACGAG.

This clone was counted many times. The read comes to an end 3 residues before the CDR3 does, leaving the germline J gene to fill in the end. The chain has TRBV6-4 and TRBJ2-2; D gene ambiguous. There are 16 residues in the CDR3. The germline V gene has CDR1 MRHNA and CDR2 SNTAGT. Trimming took 1 base from V and 4 from J, leaving 13 bases between them. The sequenced CDR3 bases are TGTGCCAGCAGTGACTGGGCCGCCCCCCCCACCGGGGAG. It yields the protein CASSDWAAPPTGE. The complete CDR3 sequence is CASSDWAAPPTGELFF.

This clone appeared many times. The read terminates 3 residues before the CDR3 end, so the remaining end is supplied by the germline J gene. This chain links TRBV7-9 with TRBJ1-1; D remains ambiguous. Trimming cost V 4 bases and J 5 bases, with 5 bases left between them. Germline V gives CDR1 SEHNR, CDR2 FQNEAQ (reference sequence). This CDR3 has 11 amino acids. The covered CDR3 bases are TGTGCCAGCAGCTCGCTAACTGAA. Protein: CASSSLTE. Given in full, the CDR3 is CASSSLTEAFF.

This clone was recorded many times. The CDR3 end is not reached by the read, which stops 3 residues before it; the germline J gene fills it in. This rearrangement joins TRBV14 to TRBJ2-1, with 8 bases matching TRBD1. Germline V CDR1 and CDR2: SGHDN, FVKESK. Losses at the gene ends were 3 bases for V and 6 bases for J; bases not matched to a gene: 13. This CDR3 has 17 amino acids. The CDR3 DNA, read in part, is TGTGCCAGCAGCCAGCTACAGGGGGACGGGGAGTCCAATGAG. Residues: CASSQLQGDGESNE. The CDR3 in full is CASSQLQGDGESNEQFF.

The table lists this clone with many counts. The read ends 3 residues before the CDR3 terminus; that terminus is restored from the germline J gene. The rearrangement joins TRBV6-4 to TRBJ2-1; D possibly corresponds to TRBD2 (6 bases). V lost 8 bases, J lost 7 bases, and 15 bases lay in between. CDR3 length: 13 residues. Germline loops: CDR1 MRHNA, CDR2 SNTAGT. This CDR3 reads CASSRLEGNEQFF. The covered CDR3 bases are TGTGCCAGCTCCAGACTAGAGGGGAATGAG.

This clone has a count of ten or more. The read stops 3 residues short of the end of the CDR3; the missing end is completed from the germline J gene. The chain recombines TRBV2 with TRBJ1-3; a possible D gene is TRBD1 (6 bases). This CDR3 has 13 residues. The V and J ends lost 6 bases and 4 bases respectively, with 10 bases between them. Germline assignment: CDR1 SNHLY and CDR2 FYNNEI. CDR3: CASSTGKGNTIYF. The part of the CDR3 DNA that was read is TGTGCCAGCAGCACAGGGAAAGGAAACACC.

This clone appeared many times. The CDR3 goes on 3 residues after the read ends, and that part is filled in from the germline J gene. The chain recombines TRBV7-8 with TRBJ2-7, with a tentative D call TRBD1 (5 bases). V lost 1 base to trimming and J lost 6 bases, with 13 bases between them. The germline CDR1 and CDR2 sequences are SGHVS and FQNEAQ. CDR3 length equals 14 residues. CDR3 bases read: TGTGCCAGCAGCTTAGTTAGGGGAAGGAGCGAG. It yields the protein CASSLVRGRSE. The full CDR3 is CASSLVRGRSEQYF.

This clone was counted many times. The read is 3 residues too short to cover the CDR3 end, so that end is filled in from the germline J gene. This chain uses TRBV6-2 or TRBV6-3 with TRBJ2-3, with a weak D call TRBD2 (5 bases). Trimming took 7 bases from V and 2 from J, leaving 7 bases between them. The CDR3 sequence is 12 residues long. Per germline, CDR1 MNHEY and CDR2 SVGEGT. This CDR3 reads CASNGLTDTQYF. The CDR3 bases that were read are TGTGCCAGCAACGGACTCACAGATACG.

This clone appeared many times. The CDR3 extends 3 residues past the end of the read, so its final part is completed from the germline J gene. The genes are TRBV6-1 and TRBJ1-2; D unresolved. The CDR3 extends over 13 amino acids. The germline gives CDR1 MNHNS, CDR2 SASEGT. The V and J ends lost 2 bases and 7 bases respectively, with 11 bases between them. CDR3 DNA (partial): TGTGCCAGCAGTGAAACCCTGCGGGCTGGC. Its protein product is CASSETLRAG. The full CDR3 sequence reads CASSETLRAGYTF.

There are many counts of this clone. The read ends 3 residues before the CDR3 terminus; that terminus is restored from the germline J gene. Distinct nucleotide sequences in the sample also encode this CDR3. The gene calls are TRBV30 and TRBJ2-7; D gene ambiguous. The CDR3 has 14 amino acids. CDR1 is GTSNPN and CDR2 is SVGIG in the germline V gene (reference sequence). The V end lost 1 base, the J end lost 0 bases, and 10 bases lay between the germline ends. The chain's CDR3 is CAWSEGLISYEQYF. Incomplete CDR3 DNA: TGTGCCTGGAGTGAAGGGCTTATCTCCTACGAG.

In its sample, this clone was seen many times. This chain's CDR3 is CASSLSPQGNTEAFF. The CDR3 DNA, read in part, is TGCGCCAGCAGCTTGTCTCCCCAGGGAAACACTGAA. This chain connects TRBV5-1 to TRBJ1-1; possibly TRBD1 for D (5 bases). The read falls 3 residues short of the CDR3 end, and the missing part is taken from the germline J gene. The CDR3 sequence is 15 residues long. Between the trimmed V and J ends, which lost 1 base and 2 bases, there was a span of 12 bases. CDR1 and CDR2 from the germline V gene are SGHRS and YFSETQ.

This clone occurred many times. The chain's CDR3 is CASSLALATNEKLFF. CDR3 DNA (partial): TGTGCCAGCAGCTTGGCCCTCGCAACTAATGAAAAA. This sequence joins TRBV5-5 and TRBJ1-4; D uncertain. Read data end 3 residues before the CDR3 end; the end is taken from the germline J gene. Germline CDR1 SGHKS, CDR2 YYEKEE (reference sequence). There are 15 residues in the CDR3. The germline V and J ends were trimmed by 0 bases and 0 bases, with 6 bases remaining between them.

This clone occurred many times. Read sequence stops 3 residues before the CDR3 end, and the germline J gene provides the missing end. The genes are TRBV20-1 and TRBJ1-1; 7 bases map to TRBD1. The V and J ends lost 5 bases and 3 bases, in that order; junction bases with no gene match: 6. CDR1 and CDR2 (germline): DFQATT, SNEGSKA (reference sequence). The length of the CDR3 is 13 residues. The covered CDR3 bases are TGCAGTGCTCGGGACAGTACAGACACTGAA. Amino acid sequence: CSARDSTDTE. The complete CDR3 reads CSARDSTDTEAFF.

This clone occurred a few times. The CDR3 end falls 3 residues outside the read, so it is completed with the germline J gene. This chain links TRBV7-2 with TRBJ1-2; possibly TRBD1 for D (5 bases). Germline values: CDR1 SGHTA, CDR2 FQGNSA. The CDR3 spans 13 residues. The CDR3 sequence: CASSLSREGVYTF. CDR3 bases read: TGTGCCAGCAGCCTGAGCAGGGAAGGGGTC.

A remark on this clone: The read ends 3 residues early relative to the CDR3; the germline J gene fills the gap. The chain employs TRBV7-9 and TRBJ1-2; D unresolved. CDR1 is SEHNR, CDR2 FQNEAQ, per germline (reference sequence). The CDR3 is 14 amino acids. The CDR3 reads CASSLGPRDNDYTF. The covered CDR3 bases are TGTGCCAGCAGCTTAGGGCCAAGAGACAATGAC.

At least ten counts were recorded for this clone. Incomplete CDR3 DNA: TGTGCCATCAGTGCAGGTGGCGGGGAGACC. Translated: CAISAGGGET. The whole CDR3 sequence reads CAISAGGGETQYF. The chain uses TRBV10-3 and TRBJ2-5; maybe TRBD2 (5 bases). The CDR3 end lies 3 residues beyond the end of the read and is filled in from the germline J gene. Germline loops: CDR1 ENHRY, CDR2 SYGVKD. The CDR3 contains 13 residues. V was cut by 4 bases and J by 5 bases, with 11 bases left in between.